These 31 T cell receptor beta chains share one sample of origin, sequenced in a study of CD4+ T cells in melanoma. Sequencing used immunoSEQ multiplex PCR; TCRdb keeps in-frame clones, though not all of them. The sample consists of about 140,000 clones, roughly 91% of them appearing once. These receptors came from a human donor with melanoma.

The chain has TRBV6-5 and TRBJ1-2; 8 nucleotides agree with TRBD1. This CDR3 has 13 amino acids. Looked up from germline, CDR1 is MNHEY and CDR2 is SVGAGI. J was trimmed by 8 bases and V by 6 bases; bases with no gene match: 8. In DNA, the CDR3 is TGTGCCAGCAGAAGACAGGGGAGAAGCGGCTACACCTTC. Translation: CASRRQGRSGYTF.

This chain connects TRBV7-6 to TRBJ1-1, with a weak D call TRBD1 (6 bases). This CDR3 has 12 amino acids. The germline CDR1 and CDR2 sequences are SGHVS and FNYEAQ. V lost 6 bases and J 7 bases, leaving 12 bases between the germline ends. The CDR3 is CASSTPGVEAFF. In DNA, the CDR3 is TGTGCCAGCAGTACACCAGGGGTTGAAGCTTTCTTT.

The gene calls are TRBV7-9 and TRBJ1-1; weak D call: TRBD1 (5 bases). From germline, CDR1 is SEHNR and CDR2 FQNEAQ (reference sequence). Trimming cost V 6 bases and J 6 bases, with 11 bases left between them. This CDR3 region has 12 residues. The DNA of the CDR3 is TGTGCCAGCAGAAACGGGGACGCTGAAGCTTTCTTT. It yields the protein CASRNGDAEAFF.

The CDR3 loop is CASSRLGLGIEKLFF. The CDR3 nucleotides read TGTGCCAGCAGCCGCCTCGGACTAGGGATTGAAAAACTGTTTTTT. V and J are TRBV6-5 and TRBJ1-4; D gene unclear. Deletions cut 6 bases from V and 7 bases from J, with 18 bases between. The CDR3 is made up of 15 amino acids. Looked up from germline, CDR1 is MNHEY and CDR2 is SVGAGI.

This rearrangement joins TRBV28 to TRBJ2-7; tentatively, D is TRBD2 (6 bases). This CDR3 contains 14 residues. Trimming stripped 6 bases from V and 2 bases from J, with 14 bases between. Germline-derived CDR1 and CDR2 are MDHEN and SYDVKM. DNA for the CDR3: TGTGCCAGCAGGGCCGGAGGGGCCCCCTACGAGCAGTACTTC. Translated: CASRAGGAPYEQYF.

CDR3 DNA: TGTGCCTCGGGGGGTAGGGGTAGCTCCTACGAGCAGTACTTC. Its protein is CASGGRGSSYEQYF. The rearrangement uses TRBV6-1 and TRBJ2-7; 7 nucleotides align to TRBD2. This CDR3 is 14 amino acids long. The J segment lost 0 bases and the V segment lost 11 bases, leaving 10 bases of the junction unmatched. Germline V gene data show CDR1 as MNHNS and CDR2 as SASEGT.

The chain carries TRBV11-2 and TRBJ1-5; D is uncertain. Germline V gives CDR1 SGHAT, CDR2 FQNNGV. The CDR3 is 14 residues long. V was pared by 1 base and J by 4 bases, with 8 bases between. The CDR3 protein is CASSLGQLNQPQHF. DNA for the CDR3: TGTGCCAGCAGCTTAGGGCAGCTGAATCAGCCCCAGCATTTT.

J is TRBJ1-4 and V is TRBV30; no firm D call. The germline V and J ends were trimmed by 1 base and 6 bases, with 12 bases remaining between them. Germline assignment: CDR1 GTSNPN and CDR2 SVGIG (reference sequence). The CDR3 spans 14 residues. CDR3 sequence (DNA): TGTGCCTGGAGTGCGAGTCACAAGGATGAAAAACTGTTTTTT. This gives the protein CAWSASHKDEKLFF.

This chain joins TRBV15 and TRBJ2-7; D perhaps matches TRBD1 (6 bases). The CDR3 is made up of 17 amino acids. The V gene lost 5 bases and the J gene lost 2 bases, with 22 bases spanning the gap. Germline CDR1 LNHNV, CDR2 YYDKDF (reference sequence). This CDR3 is CATSAPKGTRGAYEQYF. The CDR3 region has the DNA TGTGCCACCAGCGCCCCAAAGGGGACAAGGGGAGCCTACGAGCAGTACTTC.

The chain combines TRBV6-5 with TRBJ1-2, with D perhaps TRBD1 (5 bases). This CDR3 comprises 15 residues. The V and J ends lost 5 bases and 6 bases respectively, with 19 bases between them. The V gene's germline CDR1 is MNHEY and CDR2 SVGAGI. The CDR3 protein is CASSPGSFGADGYTF. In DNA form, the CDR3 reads TGTGCCAGCAGTCCAGGCTCCTTTGGGGCCGATGGCTACACCTTC.

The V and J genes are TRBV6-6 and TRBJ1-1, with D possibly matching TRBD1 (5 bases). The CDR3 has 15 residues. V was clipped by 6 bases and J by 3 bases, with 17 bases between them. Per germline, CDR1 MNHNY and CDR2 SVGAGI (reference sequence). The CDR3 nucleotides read TGTGCCAGCAGCCGTCGTGTGGGGGTTGACACTGAAGCTTTCTTT. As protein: CASSRRVGVDTEAFF.

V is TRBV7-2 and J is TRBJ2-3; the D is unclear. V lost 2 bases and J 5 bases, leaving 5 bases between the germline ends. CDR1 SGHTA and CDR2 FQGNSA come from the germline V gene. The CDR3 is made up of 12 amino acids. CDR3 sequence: CASSLILDTQYF. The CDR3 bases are TGTGCCAGCAGCTTAATCTTAGATACGCAGTATTTT.

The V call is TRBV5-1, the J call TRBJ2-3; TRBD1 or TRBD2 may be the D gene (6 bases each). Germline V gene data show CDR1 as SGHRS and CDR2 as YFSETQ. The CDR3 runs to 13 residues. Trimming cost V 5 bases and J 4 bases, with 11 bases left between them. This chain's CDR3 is CASSTRGPDTQYF. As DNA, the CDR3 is TGCGCCAGCAGTACTCGGGGGCCAGATACGCAGTATTTT.

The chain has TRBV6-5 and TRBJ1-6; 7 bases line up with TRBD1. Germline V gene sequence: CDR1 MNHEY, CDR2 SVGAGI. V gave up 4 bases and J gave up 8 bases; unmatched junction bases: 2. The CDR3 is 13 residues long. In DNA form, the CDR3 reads TGTGCCAGCAGTTCTACAGGGGATTCACCCCTCCACTTT. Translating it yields CASSSTGDSPLHF.

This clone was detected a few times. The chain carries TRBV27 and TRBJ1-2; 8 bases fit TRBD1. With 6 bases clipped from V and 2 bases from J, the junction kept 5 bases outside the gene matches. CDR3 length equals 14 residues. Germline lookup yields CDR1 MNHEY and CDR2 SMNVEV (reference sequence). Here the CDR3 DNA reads TGTGCCAGCAGCTATGGGGACAGGAACTATGGCTACACCTTC. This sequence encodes CASSYGDRNYGYTF.

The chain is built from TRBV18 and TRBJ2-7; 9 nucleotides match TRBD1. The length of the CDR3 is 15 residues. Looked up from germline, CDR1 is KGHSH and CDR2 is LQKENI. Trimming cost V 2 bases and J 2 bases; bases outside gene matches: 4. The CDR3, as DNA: TGTGCCAGCTCACCAGCACGGACAGGGGCCTACGAGCAGTACTTC. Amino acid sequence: CASSPARTGAYEQYF.

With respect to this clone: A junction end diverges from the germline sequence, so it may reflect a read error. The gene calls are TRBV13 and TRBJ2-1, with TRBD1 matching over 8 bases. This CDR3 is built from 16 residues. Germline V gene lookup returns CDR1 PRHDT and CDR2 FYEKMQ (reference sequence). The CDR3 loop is CASSLGQGGGYNEQFF. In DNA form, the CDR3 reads TGTGCCAGCAGCCTAGGACAGGGAGGAGGCTACAATGAGCAGTTCTTC.

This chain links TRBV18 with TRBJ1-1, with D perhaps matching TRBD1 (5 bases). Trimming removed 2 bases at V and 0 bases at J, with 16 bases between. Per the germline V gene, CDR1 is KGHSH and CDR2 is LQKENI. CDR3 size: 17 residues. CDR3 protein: CASSPMRVGGMNTEAFF. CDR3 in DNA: TGTGCCAGCTCACCAATGAGGGTTGGGGGGATGAACACTGAAGCTTTCTTT.

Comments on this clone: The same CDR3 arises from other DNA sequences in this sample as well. The CDR3 protein is CAWDRGRVRTGELFF. CDR3 DNA sequence: TGTGCCTGGGACAGGGGGCGGGTAAGAACCGGGGAGCTGTTTTTT. V usage is TRBV30 and J usage is TRBJ2-2; 10 nucleotides agree with TRBD1. The CDR3 covers 15 residues. With V trimmed by 5 bases and J by 5 bases, 8 bases remained unmatched. Germline CDR1 reads GTSNPN; CDR2 reads SVGIG (reference sequence).

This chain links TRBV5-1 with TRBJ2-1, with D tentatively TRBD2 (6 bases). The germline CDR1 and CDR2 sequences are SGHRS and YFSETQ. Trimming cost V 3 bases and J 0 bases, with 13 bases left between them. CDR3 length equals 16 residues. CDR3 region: CASSSFDGSSYNEQFF. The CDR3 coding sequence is TGCGCCAGCAGCTCCTTTGACGGGAGCTCCTACAATGAGCAGTTCTTC.

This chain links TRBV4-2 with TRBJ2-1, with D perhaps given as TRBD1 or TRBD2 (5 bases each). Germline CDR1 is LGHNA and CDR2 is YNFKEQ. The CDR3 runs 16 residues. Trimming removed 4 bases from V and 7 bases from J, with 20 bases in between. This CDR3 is CASSPLGTGPSNEQFF. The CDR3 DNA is TGTGCCAGCAGCCCCTTAGGGACGGGGCCCTCGAATGAGCAGTTCTTC.

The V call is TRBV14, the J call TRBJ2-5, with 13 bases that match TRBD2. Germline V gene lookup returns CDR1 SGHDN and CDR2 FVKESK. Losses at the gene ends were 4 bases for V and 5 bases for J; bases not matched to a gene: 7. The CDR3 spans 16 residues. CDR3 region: CASSLSGLAGRETQYF. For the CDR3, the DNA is TGTGCCAGCAGCCTGTCGGGACTAGCGGGGAGGGAGACCCAGTACTTC.

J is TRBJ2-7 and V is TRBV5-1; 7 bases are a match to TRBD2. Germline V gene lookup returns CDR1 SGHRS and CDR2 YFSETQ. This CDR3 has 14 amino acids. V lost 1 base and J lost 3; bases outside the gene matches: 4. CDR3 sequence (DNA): TGCGCCAGCAGCTTGTCCCCGGGAGGCTACGAGCAGTACTTC. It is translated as CASSLSPGGYEQYF.

Here the CDR3 reads CASSVGSGTVNEKLFF. The CDR3 coding sequence is TGTGCCAGCAGCGTGGGGTCGGGGACCGTAAATGAAAAACTGTTTTTT. The genes are TRBV9 and TRBJ1-4, with D tentatively TRBD1 (5 bases). Trimming took off 2 bases at V and 5 bases at J, with 16 bases between the two ends. The CDR3 consists of 16 residues. From germline, CDR1 is SGDLS and CDR2 YYNGEE.

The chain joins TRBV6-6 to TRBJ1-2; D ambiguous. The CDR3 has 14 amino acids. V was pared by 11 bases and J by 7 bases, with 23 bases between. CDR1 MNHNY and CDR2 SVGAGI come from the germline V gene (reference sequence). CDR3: CAAERNGSPGGYTF. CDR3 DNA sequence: TGTGCCGCCGAGAGAAATGGATCACCCGGTGGCTACACCTTC.

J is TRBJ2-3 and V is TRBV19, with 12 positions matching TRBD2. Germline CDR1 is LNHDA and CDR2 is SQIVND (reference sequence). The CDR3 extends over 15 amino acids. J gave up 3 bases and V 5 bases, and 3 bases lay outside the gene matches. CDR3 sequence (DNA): TGTGCCAGTAGTCCCCTAGCGGGGGGGACAGATACGCAGTATTTT. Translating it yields CASSPLAGGTDTQYF. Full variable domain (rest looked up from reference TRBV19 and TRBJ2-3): DGGITQSPKYLFRKEGQNVTLSCEQNLNHDAMYWYRQDPGQGLRLIYYSQIVNDFQKGDIAEGYSVSREKKESFPLTVTSAQKNPTAFYLCASSPLAGGTDTQYFGPGTRLTVL.

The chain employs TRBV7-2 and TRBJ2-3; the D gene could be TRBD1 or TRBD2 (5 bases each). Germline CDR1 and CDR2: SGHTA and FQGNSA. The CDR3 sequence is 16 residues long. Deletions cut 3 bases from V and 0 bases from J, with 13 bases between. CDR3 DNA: TGTGCCAGCAGCTTCCGGGACGGACGAAGCACAGATACGCAGTATTTT. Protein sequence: CASSFRDGRSTDTQYF.

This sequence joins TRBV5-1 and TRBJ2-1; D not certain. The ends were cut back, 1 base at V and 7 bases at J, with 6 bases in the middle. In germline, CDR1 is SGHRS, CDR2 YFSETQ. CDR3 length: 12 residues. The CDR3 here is CASSLRTNEQFF. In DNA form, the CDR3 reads TGCGCCAGCAGCTTGCGCACGAATGAGCAGTTCTTC.

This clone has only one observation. The CDR3 here is CATGVAGGSYEQYF. CDR3 coding DNA: TGTGCCACGGGGGTGGCGGGGGGCTCCTACGAGCAGTACTTC. V is TRBV10-3 and J is TRBJ2-7, with TRBD2 identical over 8 bases. Trimming removed 10 bases from V and 0 bases from J; junction bases left unmatched: 8. This CDR3 has 14 amino acids. Germline values: CDR1 ENHRY, CDR2 SYGVKD.

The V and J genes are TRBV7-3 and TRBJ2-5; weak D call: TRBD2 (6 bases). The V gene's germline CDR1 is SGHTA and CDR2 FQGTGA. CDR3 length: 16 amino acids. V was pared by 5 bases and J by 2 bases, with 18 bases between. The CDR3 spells CASSLGGVGNQETQYF. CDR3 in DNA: TGTGCCAGCAGCCTCGGGGGAGTTGGGAATCAAGAGACCCAGTACTTC.

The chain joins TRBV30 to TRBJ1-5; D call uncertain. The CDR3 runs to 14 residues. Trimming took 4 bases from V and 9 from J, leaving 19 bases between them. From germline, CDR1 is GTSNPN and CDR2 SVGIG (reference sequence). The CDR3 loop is CAWNTGLESGPQHF. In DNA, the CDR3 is TGTGCCTGGAATACCGGCCTCGAATCGGGGCCCCAGCATTTT.